This TCR beta chain was sequenced during a study of technical replicates of blood from a handful of donors. Some clones are missing from TCRdb's copy, which holds only in-frame ones; the method was immunoSEQ multiplex PCR. The profile covers tens of thousands of clones, with 95% to 97% appearing a single time and roughly 0.25% taken by the ten largest. The V gene's germline CDR1 is PRHDT and CDR2 FYEKMQ (reference sequence). With V trimmed by 5 bases and J by 2 bases, 7 bases remained unmatched. The CDR3 has 16 residues. The chain has TRBV13 and TRBJ2-5; 11 nucleotides align to TRBD2. The sequence came from a human donor in good health. Sequenced: T cells isolated from PBMCs. The CDR3 loop reads CASSARLAGSQETQYF. CDR3 nucleotide sequence: TGTGCCAGCAGCGCCAGACTAGCGGGGTCACAAGAGACCCAGTACTTC.